This is a list of T cell receptor beta chains from one sample in a study of cytomegalovirus exposure and HLA in healthy donors. The protocol was immunoSEQ multiplex PCR, while the TCRdb copy is restricted to in-frame clones and leaves out a portion. The data show around 40,000 clones, around 90% seen once. The sequenced sample consisted of PBMCs. These receptors all come from a woman in her forties in good health and CMV-seropositive. CDR3s include the opening cysteine and the closing phenylalanine or tryptophan. D genes are given only for firm matches. Expanded clones are given a class, and other clones once, few, many or no size at all.

cdr3_aa cdr3_nt clone_size d_call j_call v_call
CASSKAAGGHEQYF TGTGCCAGTAGTAAAGCCGCAGGGGGCCACGAGCAGTACTTC - TRBD1 TRBJ2-7 TRBV19
CASSLGQMNTEAFF TGCGCCAGCAGCTTGGGACAGATGAACACTGAAGCTTTCTTT - - TRBJ1-1 TRBV5-1
CASSDSRGADTQYF TGTGCCAGCAGTGACTCGCGGGGAGCAGATACGCAGTATTTT - - TRBJ2-3 TRBV6-4
CASSWGRNSYNSPLHF TGTGCCAGTAGTTGGGGCAGGAACTCCTATAATTCACCCCTCCACTTT - - TRBJ1-6 TRBV19
CASRQAGEADTQYF TGTGCCAGCAGACAAGCGGGAGAGGCAGATACGCAGTATTTT - TRBD2 TRBJ2-3 TRBV7-9
CASSSKGSVASYNEQFF TGCGCCAGCAGCTCCAAAGGTAGCGTTGCATCCTACAATGAGCAGTTCTTC once - TRBJ2-1 TRBV5-1
CASSVGQTNYGYTF TGTGCCAGTAGTGTCGGACAAACTAACTATGGCTACACCTTC - - TRBJ1-2 TRBV19
CASSLAQGGVRTQYF TGTGCCAGCAGCTTAGCACAGGGAGGGGTGAGGACCCAGTACTTC - - TRBJ2-5 TRBV11-1
CATSRVGQGDEQYF TGTGCCACCAGCAGGGTTGGACAGGGAGACGAGCAGTACTTC - TRBD1 TRBJ2-7 TRBV15
CASSPGTFSYEQYF TGTGCCAGCAGCCCCGGGACATTCTCCTACGAGCAGTACTTC once - TRBJ2-7 TRBV14
CASSQSAVTFGRYEQYF TGTGCCAGCAGCCAAAGTGCGGTTACCTTTGGTCGGTACGAGCAGTACTTC - - TRBJ2-7 TRBV14
CASSQESAQWGGGPGDTQYF TGTGCCAGCAGCCAAGAAAGCGCACAGTGGGGCGGGGGGCCCGGAGATACGCAGTATTTT few TRBD2 TRBJ2-3 TRBV14
CASTLRTGRAGELFF TGTGCCAGCACATTGAGGACAGGGAGGGCCGGGGAGCTGTTTTTT - - TRBJ2-2 TRBV7-9
CASTPGTSGGYEQYF TGCGCCAGCACCCCGGGGACTAGCGGGGGCTACGAGCAGTACTTC once TRBD2 TRBJ2-7 TRBV5-1
CASSFGTGGENIQYF TGTGCCAGCAGCTTCGGGACAGGGGGCGAAAACATTCAGTACTTC - TRBD1 TRBJ2-4 TRBV11-2
CASSRSANYEQYF TGTGCCAGCAGTAGATCAGCGAACTACGAGCAGTACTTC - - TRBJ2-7 TRBV2
CASSFRPTEAFF TGTGCCAGCAGTTTCCGTCCCACTGAAGCTTTCTTT - - TRBJ1-1 TRBV28
CASTYQGAFNEQFF TGTGCCAGCACATATCAGGGGGCTTTCAATGAGCAGTTCTTC - TRBD1 TRBJ2-1 TRBV28
CASIYAVGTDTQYF TGTGCCAGCATCTATGCGGTGGGCACAGATACGCAGTATTTT - - TRBJ2-3 TRBV7-2
CASSLGQAGADTQYF TGCGCCAGCAGCTTGGGACAGGCGGGTGCAGATACGCAGTATTTT - - TRBJ2-3 TRBV5-1